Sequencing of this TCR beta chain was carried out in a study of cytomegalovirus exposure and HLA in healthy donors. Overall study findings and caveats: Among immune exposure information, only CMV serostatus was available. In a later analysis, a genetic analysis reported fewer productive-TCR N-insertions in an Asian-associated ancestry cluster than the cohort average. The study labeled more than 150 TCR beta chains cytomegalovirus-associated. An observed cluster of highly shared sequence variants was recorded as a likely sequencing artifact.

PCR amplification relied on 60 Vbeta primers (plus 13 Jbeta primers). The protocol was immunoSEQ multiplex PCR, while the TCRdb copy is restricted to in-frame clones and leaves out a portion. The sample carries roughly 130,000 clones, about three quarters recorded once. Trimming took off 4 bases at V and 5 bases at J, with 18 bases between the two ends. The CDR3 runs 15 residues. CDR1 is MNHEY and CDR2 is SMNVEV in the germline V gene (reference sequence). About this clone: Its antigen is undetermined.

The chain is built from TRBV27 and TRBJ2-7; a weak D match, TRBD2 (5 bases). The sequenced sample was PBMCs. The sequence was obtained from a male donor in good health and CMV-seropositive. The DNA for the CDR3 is TGTGCCAGCAGTTCATCCCCGGACTTTCTGCACGAGCAGTACTTC. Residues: CASSSSPDFLHEQYF.